This TCR beta chain derives from a study of T cell changes during pregnancy in multiple sclerosis (dated by TCRdb to between 2019 and 2020). A note on the overall study: The study looked at changes in the T cell repertoire across pregnancy in women with multiple sclerosis.

With regard to this clone: Its cognate antigen has yet to be identified. Base qualities are not recorded, but no much larger clone differs from it by a single base.

The method behind the library was the immunoSEQ multiplex PCR assay. TCRdb took this table from immuneACCESS and kept in-frame rearrangements with V and J called. Such tables lack part of the clones; where checked against another copy, unresolved V genes explain under half of the gap, and the rest is unexplained. Counted in this sample were some 21,000 clones; roughly 90% of them appeared once. Approximately 0.73% of the sample lies in the top ten. CDR1 and CDR2, per the germline V gene, are MNHEY and SVGAGI. The CDR3, cysteine through phenylalanine, is 14 amino acids long. This entry keeps only the CDR3 DNA: 42 bases, framed from base 1. The V end gives up 6 bases and the J end 1 base, leaving 0 bases in the junction not matched to a gene.

The sequence derives from a female donor with multiple sclerosis, enrolled in a pregnancy study. This receptor chain uses TRBV6-5 and TRBJ1-5, with 10 bases matching TRBD1. The sample was CD4+ T cells from peripheral blood mononuclear cells, taken in the third trimester of pregnancy. In nucleotide form, the sequence is TGTGCCAGCAGGACAGGGGGCAGCAATCAGCCCCAGCATTTT. The encoded protein is CASRTGGSNQPQHF.